Following are 15 T cell receptor beta chains from one sample sequenced in a study of cytomegalovirus exposure and HLA in healthy donors. 60 Vbeta and 13 Jbeta primers were used in PCR. Assay: immunoSEQ multiplex PCR; the TCRdb copy retains only in-frame clones and omits some. The table lists 280,000 or so clones, approximately 90% of them singletons. Sequenced sample: PBMCs. The receptors originated from a woman younger than 30 in good health and CMV-seronegative.

The CDR3 DNA reads as TGTGCCAGTAGTATAGATCGGGGGGACGAGCAGTACTTC. Translation: CASSIDRGDEQYF. The chain joins TRBV19 to TRBJ2-7; 7 bases are shared with TRBD2. The germline V gene encodes CDR1 LNHDA and CDR2 SQIVND (reference sequence). CDR3 length: 13 residues. With 0 bases clipped from V and 5 bases from J, the junction kept 1 base outside the gene matches. Filled out from reference TRBV19 and TRBJ2-7, the complete variable domain reads DGGITQSPKYLFRKEGQNVTLSCEQNLNHDAMYWYRQDPGQGLRLIYYSQIVNDFQKGDIAEGYSVSREKKESFPLTVTSAQKNPTAFYLCASSIDRGDEQYFGPGTRLTVT.

V gene TRBV21-1 combines with J gene TRBJ1-2; the table names TRBD1, a call not compared with the DNA. TRBV21-1 is an annotated pseudogene. The CDR3 sequence is 17 residues long. CDR3 sequence (DNA): TGTGCCAGCAGCAACGGCTTACAGGGGACGATCGGCTATGGCTACACCTTC. Its protein product is CASSNGLQGTIGYGYTF.

As regards this clone: The sample carries other DNA sequences with the same CDR3. J is TRBJ1-5 and V is TRBV6-1; a weak D match, TRBD1 (5 bases). With 9 bases removed from V and 6 bases from J, the gap between germline ends came to 15 bases. Germline loops: CDR1 MNHNS, CDR2 SASEGT. The CDR3 has 13 residues. The CDR3 reads CASRDRGTQPQHF. The CDR3 nucleotides read TGTGCCAGTAGGGATAGGGGCACTCAGCCCCAGCATTTT.

V and J are TRBV11-2 and TRBJ2-3; 8 nucleotides match TRBD2. CDR1 SGHAT and CDR2 FQNNGV come from the germline V gene. Trimming cost V 0 bases and J 2 bases; bases outside gene matches: 7. The CDR3 covers 17 residues. For the CDR3, the DNA is TGTGCCAGCAGCTTAGAATGGGGCGGGGGGACCACAGATACGCAGTATTTT. Encoded protein: CASSLEWGGGTTDTQYF.

This sequence joins TRBV29-1 and TRBJ2-1, with 7 bases aligning to TRBD2. With 4 bases clipped from V and 3 bases from J, the junction kept 12 bases outside the gene matches. The length of the CDR3 is 16 residues. Germline V CDR1 and CDR2: SQVTM, ANQGSEA. CDR3 sequence (DNA): TGCAGCGTTGCTGGGGGGGGAGGGGCGAGCTACAATGAGCAGTTCTTC. This translates into CSVAGGGGASYNEQFF.

This clone is a singleton in its sample. V and J are TRBV6-1 and TRBJ2-3, with a weak D call TRBD1 (6 bases). V lost 6 bases to trimming and J lost 0 bases, with 13 bases between them. The V gene's germline CDR1 is MNHNS and CDR2 SASEGT. CDR3 size: 15 residues. CDR3 coding DNA: TGTGCCAGCAGCCTACAGGGAACTAGCACAGATACGCAGTATTTT. Residues: CASSLQGTSTDTQYF.

V gene TRBV18 combines with J gene TRBJ1-2; no reliable D call. Germline CDR1 reads KGHSH; CDR2 reads LQKENI. There are 14 residues in the CDR3. Trimming cost V 3 bases and J 4 bases, with 12 bases left between them. CDR3 nucleotide sequence: TGTGCCAGCTCACCCCCGGGTAGAGTCTATGGCTACACCTTC. It specifies CASSPPGRVYGYTF.

The chain is built from TRBV2 and TRBJ1-5; the match to TRBD1 covers 8 bases. This CDR3 contains 14 residues. Trimming took 6 bases from V and 6 from J; bases not matched to a gene: 7. Germline lookup yields CDR1 SNHLY and CDR2 FYNNEI. The CDR3 loop reads CASRDRAVIQPQHF. As DNA, the CDR3 is TGTGCCAGCAGGGACAGGGCTGTCATTCAGCCCCAGCATTTT.

The chain carries TRBV6-1 and TRBJ1-4, with 9 bases that match TRBD1. This CDR3 region has 14 residues. V lost 8 bases to trimming and J lost 8 bases; unmatched junction nucleotides: 9. The germline gives CDR1 MNHNS, CDR2 SASEGT. The CDR3: CASQLQQGAEKLFF. The CDR3 nucleotides read TGTGCCAGCCAACTACAACAGGGGGCGGAAAAACTGTTTTTT.

This clone has just one count. The chain joins TRBV6-5 to TRBJ1-1; D is undetermined. The CDR3 is made up of 11 amino acids. Germline V gene lookup returns CDR1 MNHEY and CDR2 SVGAGI. Deletions cut 3 bases from V and 7 bases from J, with 6 bases between. CDR3 sequence (DNA): TGTGCCAGCAGTTATCAGTATGAAGCTTTCTTT. It translates to CASSYQYEAFF.

The rearrangement links TRBV7-3 to TRBJ2-5; 8 bases are a match to TRBD2. The CDR3 extends over 15 amino acids. Trimming took 2 bases from V and 4 from J; bases not matched to a gene: 6. Germline values: CDR1 SGHTA, CDR2 FQGTGA. CDR3 sequence: CASSLQSGGGETQYF. CDR3 in DNA: TGTGCCAGCAGCTTACAAAGCGGGGGCGGAGAGACCCAGTACTTC.

The genes are TRBV4-1 and TRBJ1-4; 9 nucleotides agree with TRBD1. Unmatched junction bases numbered 9, after V lost 4 bases and J lost 6 bases. Germline assignment: CDR1 MGHRA and CDR2 YSYEKL. CDR3 length: 16 residues. This chain's CDR3 is CASSLDPGQGDEKLFF. The CDR3 DNA is TGCGCCAGCAGCCTCGACCCGGGACAGGGAGATGAAAAACTGTTTTTT.

The rearrangement uses TRBV7-6 and TRBJ1-2; TRBD1 matches 7 bases. The CDR3 totals 14 residues. Per the germline V gene, CDR1 is SGHVS and CDR2 is FNYEAQ. Trimming removed 5 bases from V and 2 bases from J; junction bases left unmatched: 5. The CDR3 loop reads CASSPTGQNYGYTF. The CDR3 nucleotides read TGTGCCAGCAGCCCTACGGGACAGAACTATGGCTACACCTTC.

The chain carries TRBV5-1 and TRBJ2-3; TRBD2 might be the D (7 bases). Trimming cost V 5 bases and J 4 bases, with 20 bases left between them. Germline CDR1 reads SGHRS; CDR2 reads YFSETQ. This CDR3 has 16 residues. In DNA form, the CDR3 reads TGCGCCAGCAGGATTGGGGGGGGCTCCTATGCAGATACGCAGTATTTT. Amino acid sequence: CASRIGGGSYADTQYF.

V and J are TRBV7-3 and TRBJ2-1; 12 nucleotides agree with TRBD2. CDR1 is SGHTA and CDR2 is FQGTGA in the germline V gene. The CDR3 runs to 16 residues. The V and J ends lost 4 bases and 8 bases, in that order; junction bases with no gene match: 9. In DNA, the CDR3 is TGTGCCAGCAGCTCCTCCGGGACTAGCGGGCCCCATGAGCAGTTCTTC. Protein: CASSSSGTSGPHEQFF.